Listed below are T cell receptor beta chains from one sample, sequenced in a study of blood T cell repertoires in COVID-19. Sequenced by immunoSEQ multiplex PCR; TCRdb stores in-frame clones only, minus some. The sample shows around 300,000 clones, about 88% of them seen only once. The specimen was PBMCs or T cells enriched from blood (not recorded which). The receptors were sampled from a woman aged 50 to 65 who had recovered from COVID-19. Both conserved end residues are part of each CDR3. The D gene is left open where the match is weak.

v_gene: TRBV27; j_gene: TRBJ2-2; d_gene: TRBD2; CDR3nt: TGTGCCAGCAGGGCGGGACTAGCGACTACCGGGGAGCTGTTTTTT; CDR3aa: CASRAGLATTGELFF
v_gene: TRBV21-1; j_gene: TRBJ1-5; d_gene: NA; CDR3nt: TGTGCCAGCAGTGTTAGGGGGCTGGAGCCCCAGCATTTT; CDR3aa: CASSVRGLEPQHF
v_gene: TRBV18; j_gene: TRBJ1-2; d_gene: NA; CDR3nt: TGTGCCAGCTCACCGGGACTGATCTATGGCTACACCTTC; CDR3aa: CASSPGLIYGYTF
v_gene: TRBV28; j_gene: TRBJ2-7; d_gene: TRBD2; CDR3nt: TGTGCCAGCAGTTCTTTAGCGGGAGGACTCTACGAGCAGTACTTC; CDR3aa: CASSSLAGGLYEQYF
v_gene: TRBV29-1; j_gene: TRBJ2-3; d_gene: NA; CDR3nt: TGCAGCGCCTTGGGTGGGGCTAGCACAGATACGCAGTATTTT; CDR3aa: CSALGGASTDTQYF
v_gene: TRBV6-5; j_gene: TRBJ2-7; d_gene: NA; CDR3nt: TGTGCCAGCAGTACGGAGAGCTCCTACGAGCAGTACTTC; CDR3aa: CASSTESSYEQYF
v_gene: TRBV7-8; j_gene: TRBJ2-5; d_gene: NA; CDR3nt: TGTGCCAGCAGCGCCTGGACAGCCCAAGAGACCCAGTACTTC; CDR3aa: CASSAWTAQETQYF
v_gene: TRBV6-1; j_gene: TRBJ1-3; d_gene: TRBD1; CDR3nt: TGTGCCAGCAGTGCCTTACAGGGGGAAAACTCTGGAAACACCATATATTTT; CDR3aa: CASSALQGENSGNTIYF
v_gene: TRBV30; j_gene: TRBJ1-2; d_gene: NA; CDR3nt: TGTGCCTGGAGCCATTTGGGGGGTGGCTACACCTTC; CDR3aa: CAWSHLGGGYTF
v_gene: TRBV7-2; j_gene: TRBJ2-5; d_gene: NA; CDR3nt: TGTGCCAGCAGCCTACTGGAGACCCAGTACTTC; CDR3aa: CASSLLETQYF
v_gene: TRBV9; j_gene: TRBJ2-3; d_gene: NA; CDR3nt: TGTGCCAGCAGCGTATCGGCAGATACGCAGTATTTT; CDR3aa: CASSVSADTQYF
v_gene: TRBV13; j_gene: TRBJ2-7; d_gene: TRBD1; CDR3nt: TGTGCCAGCAGCACAAGGGGACAGGGGTCATACGAGCAGTACTTC; CDR3aa: CASSTRGQGSYEQYF